The present T cell receptor beta chain was sequenced within a study of T cell changes during pregnancy in multiple sclerosis. After removal of 5 bases from V and 4 bases from J, the junction contained 5 bases not matched to a gene. This CDR3 region has 14 residues. Germline loops: CDR1 LNHDA, CDR2 SQIVND (reference sequence). Method: immunoSEQ multiplex PCR; TCRdb's copy keeps in-frame clones and lacks some. The sample carries around 57,000 clones, 91% recorded once. The rearrangement uses TRBV19 and TRBJ1-1; 9 bases are a match to TRBD1. The starting material was peripheral blood, obtained after pregnancy. This TCR derives from a female donor in good health, enrolled as a control in a pregnancy study. CDR3 nucleotides: TGTGCCAGTAGTCGACAGGGGGTGGGCACTGAAGCTTTCTTT. Amino acids: CASSRQGVGTEAFF. Together with reference TRBV19 and TRBJ1-1, the CDR3 gives the full variable domain: DGGITQSPKYLFRKEGQNVTLSCEQNLNHDAMYWYRQDPGQGLRLIYYSQIVNDFQKGDIAEGYSVSREKKESFPLTVTSAQKNPTAFYLCASSRQGVGTEAFFGQGTRLTVV.